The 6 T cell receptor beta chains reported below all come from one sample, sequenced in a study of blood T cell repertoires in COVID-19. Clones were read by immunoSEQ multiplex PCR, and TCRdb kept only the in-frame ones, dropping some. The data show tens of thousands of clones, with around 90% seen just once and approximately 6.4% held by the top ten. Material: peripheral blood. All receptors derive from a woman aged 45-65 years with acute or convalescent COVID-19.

The CDR3 sequence is CASSQQVAQYF. DNA for the CDR3: TGTGCCAGCAGTCAACAGGTCGCGCAGTACTTC. The gene calls are TRBV6-6 and TRBJ2-7, with D possibly TRBD1 on 5 matching bases. The CDR3 covers 11 residues. Germline V lookup: CDR1 MNHNY, CDR2 SVGAGI (reference sequence). The germline V and J ends were trimmed by 5 bases and 9 bases, with 11 bases remaining between them.

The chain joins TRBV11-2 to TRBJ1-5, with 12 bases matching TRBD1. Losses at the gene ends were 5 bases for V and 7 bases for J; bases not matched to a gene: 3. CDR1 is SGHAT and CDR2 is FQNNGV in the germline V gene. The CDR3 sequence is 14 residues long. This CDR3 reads CASSPGTGGQPQHF. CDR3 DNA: TGTGCCAGCAGCCCCGGGACAGGGGGCCAGCCCCAGCATTTT.

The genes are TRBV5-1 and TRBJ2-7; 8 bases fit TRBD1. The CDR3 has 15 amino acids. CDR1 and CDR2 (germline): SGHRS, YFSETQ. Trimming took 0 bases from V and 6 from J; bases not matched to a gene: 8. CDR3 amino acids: CASSLAAGGLSEQYF. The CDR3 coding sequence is TGCGCCAGCAGCTTGGCGGCAGGGGGCTTAAGCGAGCAGTACTTC.

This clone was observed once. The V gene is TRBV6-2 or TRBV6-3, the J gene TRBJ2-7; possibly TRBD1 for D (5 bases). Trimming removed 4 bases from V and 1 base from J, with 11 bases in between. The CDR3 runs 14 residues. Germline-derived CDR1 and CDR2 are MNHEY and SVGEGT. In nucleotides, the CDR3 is TGTGCCAGCAGTTCGCAGGGCGGTTCCTACGAGCAGTACTTC. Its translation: CASSSQGGSYEQYF.

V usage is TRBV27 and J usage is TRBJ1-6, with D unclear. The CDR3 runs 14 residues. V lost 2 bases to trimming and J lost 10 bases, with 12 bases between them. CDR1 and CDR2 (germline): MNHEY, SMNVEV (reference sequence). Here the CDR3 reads CASSLEGGGSPLHF. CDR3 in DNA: TGTGCCAGCAGTTTAGAGGGAGGTGGATCACCCCTCCACTTT.

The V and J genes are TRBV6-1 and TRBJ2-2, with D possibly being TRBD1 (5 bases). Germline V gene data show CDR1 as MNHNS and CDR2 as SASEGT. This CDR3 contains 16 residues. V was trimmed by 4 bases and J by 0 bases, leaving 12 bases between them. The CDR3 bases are TGTGCCAGCAGTGCTGGGGCCGGTCCGAACACCGGGGAGCTGTTTTTT. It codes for CASSAGAGPNTGELFF.